The 30 T cell receptor beta chains presented below share a single source sample, sequenced in a study of long-term antiretroviral therapy in people with HIV (dated by TCRdb to between 2021 and 2022). Sequencing of the TRB variable region was done with the immunoSEQ hsTCRB v3.0 assay at survey level resolution. TCRdb holds this immuneACCESS table with in-frame rearrangements only. Some clones are missing; in checked studies, unresolved V genes explain under half, and the rest has no known cause. The table for this sample lists about 36,000 clones; about 80% of them were counted only once. Together, the top ten hold 4.5% to 6% of the sample. Sequenced here: unsorted PBMCs, sampled 3.4 years after starting antiretroviral therapy. Receptor source: a man aged 25-45 years with HIV.

The V and J genes are TRBV28 and TRBJ2-5, with D possibly being TRBD2 (6 bases). Between the trimmed V and J ends, which lost 5 bases and 5 bases, there was a span of 12 bases. CDR1 and CDR2 (germline): MDHEN, SYDVKM. There are 13 residues in the CDR3. DNA for the CDR3: TGTGCCAGCAGTCCTGGGACTTCGGAGACCCAGTACTTC. Translating it yields CASSPGTSETQYF.

J is TRBJ2-2 and V is TRBV7-9; D is perhaps TRBD2 (5 bases). CDR1 SEHNR and CDR2 FQNEAQ come from the germline V gene (reference sequence). The CDR3 loop spans 16 amino acids. V was trimmed by 3 bases and J by 1 base, leaving 12 bases between them. The CDR3 here is CASSLSWERNTGELFF. The CDR3 DNA reads as TGTGCCAGCAGCTTGTCGTGGGAGAGGAACACCGGGGAGCTGTTTTTT.

This chain connects TRBV7-6 to TRBJ2-3, with 9 bases fitting TRBD2. The CDR3 is made up of 18 amino acids. Per germline, CDR1 SGHVS and CDR2 FNYEAQ. The J segment lost 4 bases and the V segment lost 2 bases, leaving 13 bases of the junction unmatched. In nucleotides, the CDR3 is TGTGCCAGCAGCTTAACATCTCTGGGGCGGGAGGGAGCAGATACGCAGTATTTT. It yields the protein CASSLTSLGREGADTQYF.

This sequence joins TRBV28 and TRBJ2-7; 12 nucleotides line up with TRBD2. This CDR3 has 17 residues. Germline V gene sequence: CDR1 MDHEN, CDR2 SYDVKM. The V segment lost 1 base and the J segment 5 bases; nucleotides outside the gene matches: 9. In DNA form, the CDR3 reads TGTGCCAGCAGTTTATACCCCAGGACTAGCGGGATCGACGAGCAGTACTTC. Translated, it gives CASSLYPRTSGIDEQYF.

The V gene is TRBV10-3, the J gene TRBJ2-7; 11 positions agree with TRBD2. Per germline, CDR1 ENHRY and CDR2 SYGVKD. Germline trimming cut 3 bases from V and 2 bases from J; bases unmatched to any gene: 0. The CDR3 is 14 residues long. The CDR3 here is CAISDSGRAYEQYF. The CDR3 region has the DNA TGTGCCATCAGTGATAGCGGGAGGGCCTACGAGCAGTACTTC.

This clone was counted between two and nine times. The V and J genes are TRBV19 and TRBJ2-2; TRBD2 is a possible D gene (5 bases). This CDR3 has 14 amino acids. V lost 6 bases to trimming and J lost 7 bases, with 15 bases between them. The germline gives CDR1 LNHDA, CDR2 SQIVND (reference sequence). The CDR3: CASRRLAEGGELFF. CDR3 nucleotide sequence: TGTGCCAGTAGGCGCCTAGCCGAGGGCGGGGAGCTGTTTTTT. Looking up the rest from reference TRBV19 and TRBJ2-2 gives the full variable domain: DGGITQSPKYLFRKEGQNVTLSCEQNLNHDAMYWYRQDPGQGLRLIYYSQIVNDFQKGDIAEGYSVSREKKESFPLTVTSAQKNPTAFYLCASRRLAEGGELFFGEGSRLTVL.

The V and J genes are TRBV15 and TRBJ2-4; D perhaps matches TRBD2 (5 bases). The germline gives CDR1 LNHNV, CDR2 YYDKDF (reference sequence). The CDR3 sequence is 13 residues long. The V end was cut by 0 bases, the J end by 8 bases, with 8 bases between. The CDR3 nucleotides read TGTGCCACCAGCAGAGACCCCGGGGACATTCAGTACTTC. The encoded protein is CATSRDPGDIQYF.

The chain links TRBV20-1 to TRBJ1-1; D not resolved. V lost 4 bases, J lost 0 bases, and 3 bases lay in between. The length of the CDR3 is 11 residues. Per germline, CDR1 DFQATT and CDR2 SNEGSKA (reference sequence). CDR3 sequence: CSAMVNTEAFF. The CDR3 DNA reads as TGCAGTGCTATGGTGAACACTGAAGCTTTCTTT.

The chain joins TRBV2 to TRBJ2-7, with D unresolved. The CDR3 consists of 14 residues. With 0 bases removed from V and 2 bases from J, the gap between germline ends came to 8 bases. The V gene's germline CDR1 is SNHLY and CDR2 FYNNEI. Here the CDR3 reads CASSEAPRTYEQYF. The CDR3 bases are TGTGCCAGCAGTGAAGCTCCTAGGACCTACGAGCAGTACTTC.

The V and J genes are TRBV28 and TRBJ2-7; 7 bases fit TRBD1. V was clipped by 3 bases and J by 2 bases; unmatched bases: 4. The CDR3 is 14 amino acids. CDR1 is MDHEN and CDR2 is SYDVKM in the germline V gene. The CDR3 loop reads CASSFRQGPYEQYF. CDR3 in DNA: TGTGCCAGCAGTTTTCGACAGGGCCCCTACGAGCAGTACTTC.

This clone was observed a single time. The V call is TRBV10-2, the J call TRBJ2-1; a weak D match, TRBD2 (6 bases). CDR1 and CDR2 from the germline V gene are WSHSY and SAAADI. V lost 6 bases and J 10 bases, leaving 16 bases between the germline ends. This CDR3 region has 13 residues. CDR3 nucleotide sequence: TGCGCCAGCAGCCGGGACTCCCGCGTAGAGCAGTTCTTC. Its translation: CASSRDSRVEQFF.

This chain joins TRBV11-3 and TRBJ2-2, with unresolved D. The CDR3 is 13 residues long. V lost 2 bases and J 6 bases, leaving 7 bases between the germline ends. Per the germline V gene, CDR1 is SGHNT and CDR2 is YENEEA. The DNA for the CDR3 is TGTGCCAGCAGCTTATTTTCCTCCGGGGAGCTGTTTTTT. This gives the protein CASSLFSSGELFF.

The V and J genes are TRBV10-3 and TRBJ2-7, with 7 bases matching TRBD2. The CDR3 extends over 15 amino acids. Germline lookup yields CDR1 ENHRY and CDR2 SYGVKD. Trimming at V came to 5 bases and at J to 1 base, leaving 8 bases not matched to a gene. The CDR3 loop reads CAISSGLGVSYEQYF. CDR3 DNA: TGTGCCATCAGTAGTGGACTAGGGGTATCCTACGAGCAGTACTTC.

The chain carries TRBV9 and TRBJ2-7; D uncertain. The CDR3 loop spans 16 amino acids. Trimming cost V 0 bases and J 4 bases, with 17 bases left between them. Germline values: CDR1 SGDLS, CDR2 YYNGEE. The CDR3 coding sequence is TGTGCCAGCAGCGTAGAAGGACGTGCACCCTATTACGAGCAGTACTTC. Protein sequence: CASSVEGRAPYYEQYF.

V gene TRBV27 combines with J gene TRBJ2-1; D may be TRBD1 or TRBD2 (5 bases each). The length of the CDR3 is 16 residues. Trimming left V 2 bases short and J 0 bases short, with 11 bases between. The germline V gene has CDR1 MNHEY and CDR2 SMNVEV (reference sequence). The CDR3 DNA reads TGTGCCAGCAGTTTAAGGGGACCTAGCTCCTACAATGAGCAGTTCTTC. Translated: CASSLRGPSSYNEQFF.

In this sample, this clone turned up once. The chain employs TRBV9 and TRBJ2-7; the D gene is possibly TRBD1 (6 bases). V lost 4 bases, J lost 5 bases, and 19 bases lay in between. This CDR3 has 15 residues. The V gene's germline CDR1 is SGDLS and CDR2 YYNGEE. CDR3 DNA sequence: TGTGCCAGCAGCCCGACAGGAGACAGTCGCCACGAGCAGTACTTC. Protein sequence: CASSPTGDSRHEQYF.

This clone occurred a few times. The gene calls are TRBV5-6 and TRBJ1-3; D gene unclear. Trimming shortened V by 4 bases and J by 0 bases, and 17 bases separated the two germline ends. In germline, CDR1 is SGHDT, CDR2 YYEEEE. This CDR3 is built from 17 residues. The CDR3 nucleotides are TGTGCCAGCAGCGTGGGTAATGAGGTCTACTCTGGAAACACCATATATTTT. This codes for CASSVGNEVYSGNTIYF.

The sample holds one count of this clone. This chain joins TRBV5-1 and TRBJ2-7, with unresolved D. The CDR3 sequence is 13 residues long. Germline V gene sequence: CDR1 SGHRS, CDR2 YFSETQ. The V end lost 0 bases, the J end lost 3 bases, and 7 bases lay between the germline ends. CDR3 coding DNA: TGCGCCAGCAGCTTGGCCGTCCGCTACGAGCAGTACTTC. It is translated as CASSLAVRYEQYF. Using reference TRBV5-1 and TRBJ2-7 for the parts outside the CDR3, the full variable domain is KAGVTQTPRYLIKTRGQQVTLSCSPISGHRSVSWYQQTPGQGLQFLFEYFSETQRNKGNFPGRFSGRQFSNSRSEMNVSTLELGDSALYLCASSLAVRYEQYFGPGTRLTVT.

This chain uses TRBV29-1 with TRBJ2-7; maybe TRBD1 (6 bases). The CDR3 is 11 amino acids. Germline lookup yields CDR1 SQVTM and CDR2 ANQGSEA. The V end lost 4 bases, the J end lost 3 bases, and 7 bases lay between the germline ends. The DNA for the CDR3 is TGCAGCGTTGGGGACAACTACGAGCAGTACTTC. As protein: CSVGDNYEQYF.

The rearrangement links TRBV7-9 to TRBJ2-7; TRBD2 matches at 9 bases. The ends lost 3 bases at V and 4 bases at J; junction bases unmatched: 4. Per the germline V gene, CDR1 is SEHNR and CDR2 is FQNEAQ (reference sequence). The CDR3 runs 14 residues. The CDR3 coding sequence is TGTGCCAGCAGCTTTAGCGGGAGTGATTACGAGCAGTACTTC. Translating gives CASSFSGSDYEQYF.

The V and J genes are TRBV7-3 and TRBJ2-1; D may be TRBD2 (5 bases). CDR1 SGHTA and CDR2 FQGTGA come from the germline V gene. V shed 0 bases and J shed 5 bases, with 11 bases lying between them. The CDR3 is made up of 15 amino acids. The CDR3 spells CASSLTPDFNNEQFF. In nucleotides, the CDR3 is TGTGCCAGCAGCTTAACCCCGGACTTCAACAATGAGCAGTTCTTC.

J is TRBJ2-6 and V is TRBV6-5; D call uncertain. Germline-derived CDR1 and CDR2 are MNHEY and SVGAGI. V dropped 10 bases and J dropped 0 bases, with 13 bases sitting between them. There are 15 residues in the CDR3. CDR3 sequence (DNA): TGTGCCACCCAAAGTTCTGCCTCTGGGGCCAACGTCCTGACTTTC. Amino acid sequence: CATQSSASGANVLTF.

This clone occurred a few times. The chain combines TRBV2 with TRBJ2-7, with 8 bases lining up with TRBD1. CDR1 is SNHLY, CDR2 FYNNEI, per germline. Trimming took 0 bases from V and 0 from J; bases not matched to a gene: 10. The CDR3 extends over 18 amino acids. CDR3 sequence reads: CASSEAPPTGASSYEQYF. The DNA of the CDR3 is TGTGCCAGCAGTGAAGCGCCCCCGACAGGGGCTAGCTCCTACGAGCAGTACTTC.

This rearrangement joins TRBV4-3 to TRBJ1-2, with TRBD1 identical over 8 bases. The CDR3 runs to 14 residues. Germline assignment: CDR1 LGHNA and CDR2 YSLEER. V lost 0 bases and J lost 8; bases outside the gene matches: 5. This CDR3 is CASSQEDRAIGYTF. CDR3 bases: TGCGCCAGCAGCCAAGAGGACAGGGCGATAGGCTACACCTTC.

CDR3 protein: CASSAQGPDTQYF. CDR3 coding DNA: TGTGCCAGCTCAGCACAGGGGCCAGATACGCAGTATTTT. J is TRBJ2-3 and V is TRBV18; TRBD1 agrees at 7 bases. Germline CDR1 is KGHSH and CDR2 is LQKENI. The junction had 3 bases not matched to a gene; V was cut back by 5 bases and J by 4 bases. The CDR3 extends over 13 amino acids.

This clone turned up a few times. The chain carries TRBV19 and TRBJ2-1; 12 positions match TRBD2. Germline V gene sequence: CDR1 LNHDA, CDR2 SQIVND (reference sequence). This CDR3 has 15 amino acids. The trim removed 5 bases at V and 5 bases at J, leaving 4 bases unmatched. CDR3 DNA sequence: TGTGCCAGTAGTCGGACTAGCGGGACTAACAATGAGCAGTTCTTC. Amino acid sequence: CASSRTSGTNNEQFF.

The chain has TRBV15 and TRBJ1-2, with a weak D call TRBD1 (6 bases). Germline values: CDR1 LNHNV, CDR2 YYDKDF (reference sequence). The CDR3 covers 14 residues. The V and J ends lost 1 base and 8 bases respectively, with 14 bases between them. In DNA, the CDR3 is TGTGCCACCAGCAGAGGAGGAACAGGGCAAGGCTACACCTTC. Amino acids: CATSRGGTGQGYTF.

This chain uses TRBV5-1 with TRBJ1-3; no clear D gene. The CDR3 totals 17 residues. Germline V CDR1 and CDR2: SGHRS, YFSETQ. V lost 3 bases and J lost 0, with 16 bases in between. As DNA, the CDR3 is TGCGCCAGCAGCTCCGTCCCGGCCGGTGACTCTGGAAACACCATATATTTT. Encoded protein: CASSSVPAGDSGNTIYF. Based on the CDR3 plus reference TRBV5-1 and TRBJ1-3, the full variable domain is KAGVTQTPRYLIKTRGQQVTLSCSPISGHRSVSWYQQTPGQGLQFLFEYFSETQRNKGNFPGRFSGRQFSNSRSEMNVSTLELGDSALYLCASSSVPAGDSGNTIYFGEGSWLTVV.

The V and J genes are TRBV5-6 and TRBJ2-5, with 8 bases matching TRBD2. With 1 base clipped from V and 0 bases from J, the junction kept 11 bases outside the gene matches. CDR3 length: 18 amino acids. CDR1 SGHDT and CDR2 YYEEEE come from the germline V gene. The CDR3 bases are TGTGCCAGCAGCTTGATGGTAGCGGGGCCCTGGTACCAAGAGACCCAGTACTTC. The encoded protein is CASSLMVAGPWYQETQYF.

This chain joins TRBV11-2 and TRBJ1-1; no firm D call. This CDR3 is 15 amino acids long. V was cut by 4 bases and J by 1 base, with 13 bases left in between. CDR1 is SGHAT, CDR2 FQNNGV, per germline. The CDR3: CASSSKPGENTEAFF. DNA for the CDR3: TGTGCCAGCAGCTCGAAACCGGGAGAGAACACTGAAGCTTTCTTT.